This record looks at one T cell receptor (beta chain) sequence and its context. This clone appeared a few times. Its recognized antigen is unknown. Per-base quality was not reported, and no clone a single base away is much larger than it. Genomic DNA was extracted from sorted cells using the Qiagen DNeasy Kit. Deep sequencing of the TCR beta chain was done on the immunoSEQ platform. The source study handled its data this way. Repertoire data analysis was performed with the immunoSEQ Analyzer software. This is the immuneACCESS table as TCRdb keeps it, with only in-frame sequences that have V and J called. A part of the clones is gone; compared with another copy, unresolved V genes explain less than half, and the rest is unexplained. For V, J and clone size, that table is used; D and trimming come from the DNA. Across this sample there are roughly 21,000 clones, with around 82% seen only once. Together, the top ten hold more than 25% of the sample.

This sample is drawn from a study of EBV T-cell therapy then PD-1 blockade in nasopharyngeal carcinoma (dated by TCRdb to the early 2020s). The germline V gene provides CDR1 MNHEY and CDR2 SVGAGI. The CDR3 goes from the cysteine to the phenylalanine over 15 residues. Only the CDR3 portion is preserved as DNA: 45 bases, with reading frame beginning at the first base. The germline V and J ends show losses of 5 bases and 4 bases respectively, and no gene match explains 5 bases of the junction. The sample's treatment or condition label, in plain terms: AdE1-LMPpoly-expanded autologous EBV-specific T-cell therapy followed by anti-PD-1 nivolumab.

This sequence was found in a man aged 40-55 years with nasopharyngeal carcinoma. The chain was built from TRBV6-5 and TRBJ2-3; TRBD2 fits 11 bases in the junction. The sample here was CD8+ T cells from blood, taken around day 65 from a patient whose treatment included autologous EBV-specific T cells and nivolumab. This receptor carries the CDR3 CASSKTSGGPDTQYF. The nucleotide sequence reads TGTGCCAGCAGTAAAACTAGCGGGGGCCCAGATACGCAGTATTTT.